The 30 T cell receptor beta chains reported below all come from one sample, sequenced in a study of OX40 agonist ivuxolimab in advanced cancers. Using immunoSEQ multiplex PCR, the repertoire was profiled, and TCRdb retains in-frame clones only, with some absent. The sample has 60,000 to 70,000 clones; approximately 82% are singletons. The sample consisted of CD4+ or CD8+ T cells sorted from blood, taken in a trial of the OX40 agonist ivuxolimab. Every receptor here comes from an adult with an advanced solid tumor such as melanoma, head and neck, liver or kidney cancer.

This rearrangement joins TRBV4-1 to TRBJ2-1; 9 bases line up with TRBD1. This CDR3 comprises 13 residues. J was trimmed by 8 bases and V by 8 bases; bases with no gene match: 7. Looked up from germline, CDR1 is MGHRA and CDR2 is YSYEKL. CDR3 loop: CASGQGRVDEQFF. For the CDR3, the DNA is TGCGCCAGCGGACAGGGGAGGGTCGATGAGCAGTTCTTC.

The J gene is TRBJ2-1, the V gene TRBV28, with 9 bases aligning to TRBD1. The V gene end was trimmed by 6 bases and the J gene end by 6 bases; junction bases not matched to a gene: 6. Germline assignment: CDR1 MDHEN and CDR2 SYDVKM. This CDR3 has 14 amino acids. Here the CDR3 reads CASRLTGGRNEQFF. The CDR3 DNA follows: TGTGCCAGCAGATTGACAGGGGGACGCAATGAGCAGTTCTTC.

The CDR3 loop is CASSLGFRQGNQPQHF. The CDR3 nucleotides are TGTGCCTCATCACTGGGATTTAGACAGGGCAATCAGCCCCAGCATTTT. The rearrangement uses TRBV10-3 and TRBJ1-5; tentative D call: TRBD1 (6 bases). V gave up 11 bases and J gave up 2 bases, with 22 bases separating them. The length of the CDR3 is 16 residues. Germline V gives CDR1 ENHRY, CDR2 SYGVKD.

The V and J genes are TRBV6-6 and TRBJ2-1, with 7 bases fitting TRBD2. This CDR3 has 12 amino acids. Trimming took 10 bases from V and 8 from J; bases not matched to a gene: 8. The germline CDR1 and CDR2 sequences are MNHNY and SVGAGI (reference sequence). The CDR3 loop is CATTGLSDEQFF. CDR3 sequence (DNA): TGTGCCACTACGGGACTAAGCGATGAGCAGTTCTTC.

In its sample, this clone was seen once. CDR3 protein: CASSSPAARMNLRKYF. The CDR3 DNA is TGTGCCAGCAGTTCCCCCGCGGCGCGGATGAACCTACGGAAATACTTC. The V gene is TRBV6-6, the J gene TRBJ2-7, with D unclear. The CDR3 sequence is 16 residues long. Trimming left V 4 bases short and J 13 bases short, with 29 bases between. CDR1 is MNHNY, CDR2 SVGAGI, per germline (reference sequence).

The chain uses TRBV7-6 and TRBJ2-2; D not resolved. The germline gives CDR1 SGHVS, CDR2 FNYEAQ. Trimming took 5 bases from V and 0 from J, leaving 10 bases between them. The CDR3 has 15 residues. DNA for the CDR3: TGTGCCAGCAGCCAAACCGACCCGAACACCGGGGAGCTGTTTTTT. It encodes CASSQTDPNTGELFF.

This chain links TRBV11-2 with TRBJ2-4, with TRBD2 identical over 7 bases. The CDR3 has 13 residues. The V gene end was trimmed by 7 bases and the J gene end by 14 bases; junction bases not matched to a gene: 14. Per the germline V gene, CDR1 is SGHAT and CDR2 is FQNNGV. CDR3 DNA: TGTGCCAGCACCGAACTTGGACTAGGGAGAAAGTACTTC. This translates into CASTELGLGRKYF.

The chain employs TRBV28 and TRBJ1-2; D is undetermined. Trimming removed 2 bases at V and 4 bases at J, with 11 bases between. CDR3 length: 14 amino acids. CDR1 and CDR2 (germline): MDHEN, SYDVKM. The CDR3: CASSLTGPVYGYTF. The CDR3 nucleotides read TGTGCCAGCAGTTTAACCGGACCCGTCTATGGCTACACCTTC.

This clone showed up just once. The rearrangement links TRBV6-6 to TRBJ2-3; weak D call: TRBD2 (5 bases). The CDR3 consists of 14 residues. The V and J ends lost 7 bases and 4 bases respectively, with 15 bases between them. The germline V gene encodes CDR1 MNHNY and CDR2 SVGAGI (reference sequence). The chain's CDR3 is CASKSGSGADTQYF. CDR3 DNA sequence: TGTGCCAGCAAATCGGGATCCGGGGCAGATACGCAGTATTTT.

The chain employs TRBV18 and TRBJ2-1; D is unclear. V was clipped by 2 bases and J by 1 base, with 9 bases between them. CDR3 length equals 15 residues. Germline V gene lookup returns CDR1 KGHSH and CDR2 LQKENI. The CDR3: CASSPDEESYNEQFF. CDR3 in DNA: TGTGCCAGCTCACCAGACGAAGAATCCTACAATGAGCAGTTCTTC. Filled out from reference TRBV18 and TRBJ2-1, the complete variable domain reads NAGVMQNPRHLVRRRGQEARLRCSPMKGHSHVYWYRQLPEEGLKFMVYLQKENIIDESGMPKERFSAEFPKEGPSILRIQQVVRGDSAAYFCASSPDEESYNEQFFGPGTRLTVL.

V and J are TRBV7-2 and TRBJ2-7, with D tentatively TRBD2 (6 bases). The germline V gene encodes CDR1 SGHTA and CDR2 FQGNSA. This CDR3 spans 13 amino acids. Trimming stripped 2 bases from V and 5 bases from J, with 10 bases between. The CDR3 here is CASSLRGKHEQYF. The DNA of the CDR3 is TGTGCCAGCAGCTTACGGGGGAAGCACGAGCAGTACTTC.

This chain joins TRBV9 and TRBJ2-2; 11 positions agree with TRBD2. CDR1 SGDLS and CDR2 YYNGEE come from the germline V gene. With 5 bases clipped from V and 3 bases from J, the junction kept 0 bases outside the gene matches. The CDR3 sequence is 14 residues long. The CDR3, as DNA: TGTGCCAGCAGGGGACTAGCGGACACCGGGGAGCTGTTTTTT. Protein sequence: CASRGLADTGELFF.

The chain combines TRBV7-2 with TRBJ1-1; D is possibly TRBD1 (5 bases). This CDR3 comprises 14 residues. Trimming took 0 bases from V and 8 from J, leaving 13 bases between them. Germline V gives CDR1 SGHTA, CDR2 FQGNSA. CDR3 protein: CASSLALWGREAFF. The CDR3 bases are TGTGCCAGCAGCTTAGCGCTCTGGGGCAGGGAAGCTTTCTTT. The full variable domain, with the rest looked up from reference TRBV7-2 and TRBJ1-1, is GAGVSQSPSNKVTEKGKDVELRCDPISGHTALYWYRQSLGQGLEFLIYFQGNSAPDKSGLPSDRFSAERTGGSVSTLTIQRTQQEDSAVYLCASSLALWGREAFFGQGTRLTVV.

V is TRBV5-4 and J is TRBJ2-3; 9 bases align to TRBD2. Unmatched junction bases numbered 13, after V lost 8 bases and J lost 3 bases. The V gene's germline CDR1 is SGHNT and CDR2 YYREEE (reference sequence). This CDR3 spans 16 amino acids. CDR3 amino acids: CASSPRLAVGTDTQYF. Here the CDR3 DNA reads TGTGCCAGTTCGCCGAGACTAGCGGTTGGGACAGATACGCAGTATTTT.

The chain uses TRBV30 and TRBJ2-3; no clear D gene. CDR3 length: 12 amino acids. Trimming stripped 1 base from V and 3 bases from J, with 5 bases between. Germline V gene sequence: CDR1 GTSNPN, CDR2 SVGIG (reference sequence). CDR3 DNA sequence: TGTGCCTGGAGTGATAATACAGATACGCAGTATTTT. It translates to CAWSDNTDTQYF.

CDR3: CASSQKSGGTEAFF. DNA of the CDR3: TGCGCCAGCAGCCAAAAGTCGGGGGGCACTGAAGCTTTCTTT. V usage is TRBV4-3 and J usage is TRBJ1-1; possibly TRBD1 for D (5 bases). The CDR3 has 14 residues. Germline assignment: CDR1 LGHNA and CDR2 YSLEER. V was clipped by 2 bases and J by 4 bases, with 11 bases between them.

This chain uses TRBV4-3 with TRBJ1-2; tentative D call: TRBD1 (6 bases). With 4 bases removed from V and 2 bases from J, the gap between germline ends came to 17 bases. CDR1 and CDR2 from the germline V gene are LGHNA and YSLEER. The CDR3 sequence is 16 residues long. CDR3 residues: CASSPRPGGMNYGYTF. CDR3 nucleotide sequence: TGCGCCAGCAGCCCCCGTCCCGGGGGCATGAACTATGGCTACACCTTC.

The genes are TRBV28 and TRBJ1-6; D gene uncertain. CDR3 length: 15 amino acids. V gave up 3 bases and J gave up 5 bases, with 11 bases separating them. In germline, CDR1 is MDHEN, CDR2 SYDVKM. Here the CDR3 reads CASSFRSRDNSPLHF. DNA for the CDR3: TGTGCCAGCAGTTTCAGGTCGAGGGATAATTCACCCCTCCACTTT.

This clone appeared a single time. This chain uses TRBV10-3 with TRBJ2-1; D ambiguous. Germline lookup yields CDR1 ENHRY and CDR2 SYGVKD. Trimming left V 3 bases short and J 4 bases short, with 10 bases between. This CDR3 is built from 14 residues. The CDR3, as DNA: TGTGCCATCAGTGATGGAGCTGAGTACAATGAGCAGTTCTTC. This encodes CAISDGAEYNEQFF.

The chain employs TRBV6-4 and TRBJ2-3; D is undetermined. Germline V gene data show CDR1 as MRHNA and CDR2 as SNTAGT. The CDR3 runs 14 residues. Trimming removed 5 bases from V and 0 bases from J, with 9 bases in between. The CDR3 bases are TGTGCCAGCAGTATGGAGCAGAGCACAGATACGCAGTATTTT. Amino acid sequence: CASSMEQSTDTQYF.

This chain connects TRBV7-2 to TRBJ2-5; 8 bases map to TRBD2. Germline CDR1 and CDR2: SGHTA and FQGNSA. The CDR3 consists of 15 residues. V lost 5 bases, J lost 1 base, and 6 bases stayed unmatched. CDR3 nucleotides: TGTGCCAGCAGCCCCGGGGGGGCGGGCCAAGAGACCCAGTACTTC. Its protein product is CASSPGGAGQETQYF.

This chain links TRBV7-9 with TRBJ2-7, with TRBD1 as a possible D gene (5 bases). The germline V gene encodes CDR1 SEHNR and CDR2 FQNEAQ (reference sequence). The CDR3 runs to 13 residues. Trimming removed 3 bases from V and 6 bases from J, with 12 bases in between. CDR3 nucleotides: TGTGCCAGCAGCTTTTCCGCGCAGGGCGAGCAGTACTTC. This sequence encodes CASSFSAQGEQYF.

This clone was found a few times. V gene TRBV7-6 combines with J gene TRBJ2-1, with D uncertain. The CDR3 spans 16 residues. V lost 3 bases, J lost 0 bases, and 12 bases lay in between. Germline V lookup: CDR1 SGHVS, CDR2 FNYEAQ. The chain's CDR3 is CASSFFGLSSYNEQFF. The DNA of the CDR3 is TGTGCCAGCAGCTTTTTCGGTCTGAGCTCCTACAATGAGCAGTTCTTC.

The genes are TRBV27 and TRBJ1-1; D gene ambiguous. Per the germline V gene, CDR1 is MNHEY and CDR2 is SMNVEV (reference sequence). V shed 4 bases and J shed 7 bases, with 13 bases lying between them. There are 13 residues in the CDR3. As DNA, the CDR3 is TGTGCCAGCAGTTCCTGGGTAGTGGGTGAAGCTTTCTTT. This gives the protein CASSSWVVGEAFF.

As DNA, the CDR3 is TGTGCCAGTAGTATAACTAGCGGGATTGTGCAGTTCTTC. This gives the protein CASSITSGIVQFF. The V gene is TRBV19, the J gene TRBJ2-1, with 10 bases lining up with TRBD2. V lost 2 bases, J lost 12 bases, and 4 bases stayed unmatched. Germline loops: CDR1 LNHDA, CDR2 SQIVND (reference sequence). The CDR3 totals 13 residues.

This rearrangement joins TRBV7-2 to TRBJ1-3; D is unresolved. This CDR3 has 11 residues. V was pared by 3 bases and J by 8 bases, with 5 bases between. Germline CDR1 SGHTA, CDR2 FQGNSA. DNA of the CDR3: TGTGCCAGCAGCTTCGGTGACACCATATATTTT. Translated, it gives CASSFGDTIYF.

The chain is built from TRBV2 and TRBJ2-6, with a weak D call TRBD1 (6 bases). V lost 6 bases, J lost 9 bases, and 12 bases lay in between. The CDR3 is made up of 13 amino acids. CDR1 is SNHLY and CDR2 is FYNNEI in the germline V gene. CDR3 coding DNA: TGTGCCAGCAGGGGCAGGGGCATCAACGTCCTGACTTTC. Its translation: CASRGRGINVLTF.

The CDR3 loop is CASRTGGTDTQYF. The CDR3 region has the DNA TGTGCCAGTAGGACAGGGGGAACAGATACGCAGTATTTT. This rearrangement joins TRBV19 to TRBJ2-3; 9 positions agree with TRBD1. Trimming removed 6 bases from V and 3 bases from J; junction bases left unmatched: 1. CDR1 is LNHDA and CDR2 is SQIVND in the germline V gene (reference sequence). This CDR3 is 13 amino acids long.

This chain joins TRBV5-1 and TRBJ2-7, with D unresolved. V lost 1 base, J lost 5 bases, and 10 bases lay in between. The CDR3 is made up of 13 amino acids. Looked up from germline, CDR1 is SGHRS and CDR2 is YFSETQ. CDR3 DNA sequence: TGCGCCAGCAGCTTGTTTCCCGGAGACGAGCAGTACTTC. Amino acids: CASSLFPGDEQYF.

The gene calls are TRBV9 and TRBJ2-1; TRBD2 aligns across 9 bases. The length of the CDR3 is 15 residues. CDR1 is SGDLS, CDR2 YYNGEE, per germline. Trimming cost V 3 bases and J 6 bases; bases outside gene matches: 7. CDR3 DNA: TGTGCCAGCAGCGCCGGGACTAGCAGCTTCAATGAGCAGTTCTTC. Translation gives CASSAGTSSFNEQFF.